This T cell receptor beta chain was observed in a study of CD8+CD57+ T cells in acquired aplastic anemia. Study summary: Each DNA sample taken from sorted CD4+ and CD8+ cells came to roughly 3.5 ug on average. Healthy CD8+ samples averaged about 11 million reads.

Trimming took 3 bases from V and 6 from J, leaving 8 bases between them. This CDR3 comprises 12 residues. Germline CDR1 reads ENHRY; CDR2 reads SYGVKD. TCR beta VDJ and CDR3 were profiled, and genomic DNA was the template. TCRdb independently ran MiXCR on the reads; one entry per CDR3 protein. The table includes 35,000 to 50,000 distinct CDR3 sequences, about two thirds detected once. This sequence was found in a human donor in good health, serving as a control. The chain employs TRBV10-3 and TRBJ1-2; no clear D. The sequencing sample was made of sorted CD4+, CD8+, or CD8+CD57+ T cells (not recorded which) from PBMCs. The CDR3 region has the DNA TGTGCCATCAGTGAAATGGAGGATGGCTACACCTTC. Its protein product is CAISEMEDGYTF.